The T cell receptor (beta chain) under discussion was sequenced for a study of blood T cell repertoires in COVID-19. Across the study: Acute-phase and convalescent COVID-19 samples originated in the United States, Italy and Spain.

The protocol was immunoSEQ multiplex PCR, while the TCRdb copy is restricted to in-frame clones and leaves out a portion. The table lists around 250,000 clones, around 84% of them singletons, with over 6% in the top ten. The CDR3 is 12 amino acids. V was trimmed by 2 bases and J by 8 bases, leaving 9 bases between them. CDR1 is WSHSY, CDR2 SAAADI, per germline. This receptor was identified in a woman between 65 and 79 years old with active or convalescent COVID-19. The sample taken for sequencing was peripheral blood. V is TRBV10-2 and J is TRBJ1-2; no clear D gene. The CDR3 nucleotides read TGCGCCAGCAGTGAGAGCGGGGTGGGCTACACCTTC. This gives the protein CASSESGVGYTF.